The next 9 T cell receptor beta chains were all read from a single sample in a study of shared clonotypes between healthy human individuals. Generated by immunoSEQ multiplex PCR, the TCRdb table keeps only in-frame clones and is missing some. The sample yields 1.6 million or so clones, approximately 98.5% seen once. The specimen sequenced was naive CD4+ T cells sorted from blood. The subset here: CD45RA+ positively selected. The origin of the receptors is a man aged 25-45 years in good health.

This rearrangement joins TRBV28 to TRBJ1-2; D remains ambiguous. Germline V gives CDR1 MDHEN, CDR2 SYDVKM. Trimming shortened V by 8 bases and J by 5 bases, and 12 bases separated the two germline ends. The CDR3 extends over 12 amino acids. CDR3 amino acids: CASRGSRYGYTF. CDR3 DNA sequence: TGTGCCAGCCGAGGCAGCAGATATGGCTACACCTTC.

The V gene is TRBV15, the J gene TRBJ2-7; no clear D. The CDR3 sequence is 15 residues long. Trimming removed 1 base from V and 2 bases from J, with 12 bases in between. Germline CDR1 LNHNV, CDR2 YYDKDF (reference sequence). The CDR3 DNA follows: TGTGCCACCAGCAGAGGGGCACCGACCACCTACGAGCAGTACTTC. This sequence encodes CATSRGAPTTYEQYF.

The chain carries TRBV10-3 and TRBJ2-4, with D perhaps being TRBD1 or TRBD2 (6 bases each). The germline gives CDR1 ENHRY, CDR2 SYGVKD. This CDR3 has 17 amino acids. With 2 bases removed from V and 0 bases from J, the gap between germline ends came to 14 bases. The CDR3 nucleotides read TGTGCCATCAGTGAGGACGGGGGCCAGATAGCCAAAAACATTCAGTACTTC. Translation: CAISEDGGQIAKNIQYF.

The CDR3, as DNA: TGTGCCAGCAGCTTTAGCTCTATGAACACTGAAGCTTTCTTT. It yields the protein CASSFSSMNTEAFF. The chain carries TRBV7-9 and TRBJ1-1; no definite D call. Germline V gene sequence: CDR1 SEHNR, CDR2 FQNEAQ (reference sequence). Trimming pared 3 bases from V and 0 bases from J, leaving 8 bases between. The CDR3 length is 14 residues.

As concerns this clone: The sample has other DNA sequences that encode this CDR3 too. The chain combines TRBV18 with TRBJ2-1; 7 positions agree with TRBD2. Looked up from germline, CDR1 is KGHSH and CDR2 is LQKENI. The junction had 5 bases not matched to a gene; V was cut back by 3 bases and J by 0 bases. CDR3 size: 16 residues. Written as DNA, the CDR3 is TGTGCCAGCTCACCCAGCGCGGGGGTCTCCTACAATGAGCAGTTCTTC. It encodes CASSPSAGVSYNEQFF.

V is TRBV2 and J is TRBJ2-1; 10 nucleotides agree with TRBD2. The CDR3 runs to 15 residues. Germline trimming cut 4 bases from V and 6 bases from J; bases unmatched to any gene: 6. Germline CDR1 SNHLY, CDR2 FYNNEI. For the CDR3, the DNA is TGTGCCAGCAGTGGAAGCGGGAGGGTCATCAATGAGCAGTTCTTC. Amino acids: CASSGSGRVINEQFF.

This chain connects TRBV15 to TRBJ1-2; TRBD1 matches at 7 bases. J was trimmed by 6 bases and V by 3 bases; bases with no gene match: 10. The CDR3 is 15 residues long. Per germline, CDR1 LNHNV and CDR2 YYDKDF (reference sequence). DNA of the CDR3: TGTGCCACCAGCAGGGAGCGGGACAGAACAAATGGCTACACCTTC. Its translation is CATSRERDRTNGYTF.

V is TRBV6-6 and J is TRBJ1-4; D is perhaps TRBD1 (6 bases). The germline CDR1 and CDR2 sequences are MNHNY and SVGAGI (reference sequence). Trimming removed 0 bases from V and 14 bases from J, with 10 bases in between. The CDR3 runs 12 residues. The CDR3 nucleotides read TGTGCCAGCAGTTACTCGCCAGGGGACCTGTTTTTT. This encodes CASSYSPGDLFF.

This clone was seen a single time. This rearrangement joins TRBV5-1 to TRBJ2-3; TRBD1 is a possible D gene (5 bases). Trimming cost V 0 bases and J 4 bases, with 9 bases left between them. This CDR3 is built from 14 residues. The germline CDR1 and CDR2 sequences are SGHRS and YFSETQ. In DNA, the CDR3 is TGCGCCAGCAGCTTGGGACAGACTCCAGATACGCAGTATTTT. Its translation: CASSLGQTPDTQYF.